This TCR beta chain was recorded in a study of blood T cell repertoires in COVID-19. About the research overall: PBMCs, B-cell-depleted T cells, or T cells were the source of the cDNA or gDNA that made up the material.

Participants spanned ages roughly 18 to 95 years and resided in 20 to 30 US areas. This clone was picked up a small number of times. This CDR3 has 14 amino acids. V gave up 5 bases and J gave up 6 bases; unmatched junction bases: 6. Germline-derived CDR1 and CDR2 are LNHDA and SQIVND (reference sequence). The data were produced by immunoSEQ multiplex PCR, yet TCRdb's version contains in-frame clones alone and is incomplete. This sample has 200,000 to 300,000 clones; more than 85% occur once, and the top ten carry 3.5% to 4.5%. V and J are TRBV19 and TRBJ2-1; TRBD1 aligns across 8 bases. Sequencing was performed on PBMCs or T cells enriched from blood (not recorded which). The receptor's source is a woman aged 30 to 39 who had recovered from COVID-19. The CDR3 nucleotides are TGTGCCAGTAGTGCGGACAGGGTGGTCAATGAGCAGTTCTTC. Its protein is CASSADRVVNEQFF.